The 22 T cell receptor beta chains reported below all come from one sample, sequenced in a study of blood T cell repertoires in COVID-19 (TCRdb year 2020). Libraries were made using the immunoSEQ multiplex PCR assay. TCRdb mirrors the immuneACCESS table, restricted to in-frame sequences. Some clones are absent from its copies; in checked studies, under half trace to an unresolved V gene, and the reason for the others is unknown. The sample table records about 73,000 clones; approximately 80% of these occur just once. The ten largest clones add up to approximately 2.3% of the sample. The sequencing input was peripheral blood. Source of these receptors: a man between 65 and 85 years old with COVID-19, enrolled during active disease.

The chain couples TRBV24-1 to TRBJ1-4; the match to TRBD1 covers 8 bases. The CDR3 extends over 15 amino acids. Germline V gene data show CDR1 as KGHDR and CDR2 as SFDVKD. J was trimmed by 5 bases and V by 4 bases; bases with no gene match: 5. CDR3 in amino acids: CATSEAGGANEKLFF. The CDR3 DNA reads TGTGCCACCAGTGAAGCAGGGGGCGCGAATGAAAAACTGTTTTTT.

This clone was seen only a few times. This sequence joins TRBV5-4 and TRBJ2-1, with 12 bases matching TRBD2. V lost 0 bases to trimming and J lost 7 bases; unmatched junction nucleotides: 11. The CDR3 covers 18 residues. Germline V gene data show CDR1 as SGHNT and CDR2 as YYREEE (reference sequence). In DNA, the CDR3 is TGTGCCAGCAGCTTGGGGGCTAGCGGGAGGGCCTTTGCTAATGAGCAGTTCTTC. It is translated as CASSLGASGRAFANEQFF.

A few counts support this clone. The chain couples TRBV5-4 to TRBJ2-7, with TRBD2 matching over 7 bases. The V and J ends lost 4 bases and 3 bases, in that order; junction bases with no gene match: 7. Germline CDR1 SGHNT, CDR2 YYREEE (reference sequence). CDR3 length equals 14 residues. The CDR3 here is CASSPRGGSYEQYF. Written as DNA, the CDR3 is TGTGCCAGCAGCCCCCGGGGAGGGAGCTACGAGCAGTACTTC.

The V call is TRBV4-3, the J call TRBJ2-2; D might be TRBD2 (5 bases). V was shortened by 0 bases and J by 5 bases, with 13 bases between the two germline ends. The CDR3 sequence is 16 residues long. Germline assignment: CDR1 LGHNA and CDR2 YSLEER. The CDR3 sequence: CASSQEVTPGTGELFF. CDR3 DNA sequence: TGCGCCAGCAGCCAAGAAGTTACCCCGGGGACCGGGGAGCTGTTTTTT.

As concerns this clone: Germline and junction disagree at one end, which may indicate a read error. V gene TRBV19 combines with J gene TRBJ2-1; TRBD1 agrees at 7 bases. The CDR3 extends over 16 amino acids. The germline CDR1 and CDR2 sequences are LNHDA and SQIVND (reference sequence). CDR3 DNA: TGTGCCAGCAGTAACAGGGGTTTGGGGACCAACAATGAGCAGTTCTTC. This codes for CASSNRGLGTNNEQFF.

This clone was found once. V is TRBV11-2 and J is TRBJ1-3; D remains ambiguous. This CDR3 region has 15 residues. Germline V lookup: CDR1 SGHAT, CDR2 FQNNGV. V lost 1 base to trimming and J lost 0 bases, with 7 bases between them. As DNA, the CDR3 is TGTGCCAGCAGCTTAGTGATACACTCTGGAAACACCATATATTTT. The encoded protein is CASSLVIHSGNTIYF.

This chain joins TRBV3-1 (or the pseudogene TRBV3-2) and TRBJ2-3, with D uncertain. Trimming pared 2 bases from V and 4 bases from J, leaving 13 bases between. CDR1 and CDR2 (germline): LGHDT, YNNKEL (reference sequence). The CDR3 length is 15 residues. The CDR3 is CASSQCRQVPDTQYF. The CDR3 DNA is TGTGCCAGCAGCCAATGTAGGCAGGTTCCAGATACGCAGTATTTT.

V is TRBV6-5 and J is TRBJ2-1, with D possibly being TRBD2 (7 bases). The CDR3 runs 12 residues. Trimming pared 6 bases from V and 7 bases from J, leaving 10 bases between. Germline lookup yields CDR1 MNHEY and CDR2 SVGAGI. This CDR3 is CASRGGGNEQFF. CDR3 DNA: TGTGCCAGCAGGGGAGGGGGGAATGAGCAGTTCTTC.

This clone was observed a handful of times. The rearrangement joins TRBV27 to TRBJ1-1, with D maybe TRBD1 (5 bases). Looked up from germline, CDR1 is MNHEY and CDR2 is SMNVEV (reference sequence). The V and J ends lost 4 bases and 0 bases respectively, with 9 bases between them. This CDR3 has 14 residues. CDR3 sequence (DNA): TGTGCCAGCAGTTCCAGGGAATTGAACACTGAAGCTTTCTTT. Residues: CASSSRELNTEAFF.

The genes are TRBV7-9 and TRBJ2-2; TRBD1 might be the D (6 bases). Germline-derived CDR1 and CDR2 are SEHNR and FQNEAQ (reference sequence). V lost 3 bases and J lost 0, with 8 bases in between. The CDR3 sequence is 15 residues long. CDR3 sequence reads: CASSLWTANTGELFF. In DNA, the CDR3 is TGTGCCAGCAGCTTGTGGACAGCGAACACCGGGGAGCTGTTTTTT.

This clone has just one count. The CDR3 sequence is CASSLGQFGEAFF. The CDR3 DNA sequence: TGCGCCAGCAGCTTGGGACAGTTTGGTGAAGCTTTCTTT. The V and J genes are TRBV5-1 and TRBJ1-1, with D possibly matching TRBD1 (5 bases). Trimming cost V 0 bases and J 7 bases, with 10 bases left between them. There are 13 residues in the CDR3. Germline V gene lookup returns CDR1 SGHRS and CDR2 YFSETQ.

The genes are TRBV7-2 and TRBJ2-1, with TRBD2 matching over 12 bases. The CDR3 spans 17 residues. The junction had 10 bases not matched to a gene; V was cut back by 3 bases and J by 7 bases. The germline CDR1 and CDR2 sequences are SGHTA and FQGNSA. CDR3 bases: TGTGCCAGCAGCTTTAGACTAGCGGGAGCGATTTTGAATGAGCAGTTCTTC. It is translated as CASSFRLAGAILNEQFF.

The chain uses TRBV5-1 and TRBJ2-7; 11 bases line up with TRBD2. V lost 5 bases, J lost 6 bases, and 7 bases stayed unmatched. The CDR3 totals 14 residues. Germline CDR1 SGHRS, CDR2 YFSETQ. CDR3 in amino acids: CASRGTSGAGEQYF. CDR3 in DNA: TGCGCCAGCAGAGGGACTAGCGGAGCGGGCGAGCAGTACTTC.

The chain carries TRBV6-1 and TRBJ1-6, with D unclear. Germline CDR1 and CDR2: MNHNS and SASEGT. V was pared by 1 base and J by 6 bases, with 13 bases between. The CDR3 spans 16 residues. The CDR3 spells CASSEESPAPNSPLHF. The CDR3 bases are TGTGCCAGCAGTGAAGAGAGCCCCGCGCCTAATTCACCCCTCCACTTT.

The rearrangement links TRBV6-2 or TRBV6-3 to TRBJ1-1; D is undetermined. This CDR3 is 14 amino acids long. V was pared by 1 base and J by 0 bases, with 6 bases between. Per germline, CDR1 MNHEY and CDR2 SVGEGT. CDR3 nucleotide sequence: TGTGCCAGCAGTTACTTAGCTATGAACACTGAAGCTTTCTTT. This translates into CASSYLAMNTEAFF.

V is TRBV11-2 and J is TRBJ2-7; D perhaps matches TRBD1 (6 bases). The CDR3 sequence is 14 residues long. The V gene's germline CDR1 is SGHAT and CDR2 FQNNGV. The V gene lost 6 bases and the J gene lost 3 bases, with 15 bases spanning the gap. This chain's CDR3 is CASRPPDRFYEQYF. CDR3 DNA: TGTGCCAGCAGGCCCCCCGACAGGTTCTACGAGCAGTACTTC. Combining the CDR3 with reference TRBV11-2 and TRBJ2-7 gives the whole variable domain EAGVAQSPRYKIIEKRQSVAFWCNPISGHATLYWYQQILGQGPKLLIQFQNNGVVDDSQLPKDRFSAERLKGVDSTLKIQPAKLEDSAVYLCASRPPDRFYEQYFGPGTRLTVT.

The CDR3 loop is CASSPALVARNEQFF. CDR3 sequence (DNA): TGTGCCAGCAGCCCGGCTCTGGTAGCGCGAAATGAGCAGTTCTTC. The chain recombines TRBV7-3 with TRBJ2-1; a weak D match, TRBD2 (5 bases). V was shortened by 5 bases and J by 7 bases, with 18 bases between the two germline ends. From germline, CDR1 is SGHTA and CDR2 FQGTGA. The CDR3 covers 15 residues.

This chain uses TRBV5-1 with TRBJ2-1; D is possibly TRBD2 (6 bases). The germline V gene has CDR1 SGHRS and CDR2 YFSETQ. The CDR3 sequence is 15 residues long. V was pared by 7 bases and J by 8 bases, with 22 bases between. The CDR3 loop is CASAVGRGPTDEQFF. Here the CDR3 DNA reads TGCGCCAGCGCCGTCGGGCGGGGTCCCACGGATGAGCAGTTCTTC.

This clone was counted only a few times. The V and J genes are TRBV29-1 and TRBJ1-1; D is uncertain. V was pared by 7 bases and J by 3 bases, with 15 bases between. This CDR3 is built from 13 residues. CDR1 and CDR2 (germline): SQVTM, ANQGSEA. For the CDR3, the DNA is TGCAGCGGGAGGCAGGCCTGGGACACTGAAGCTTTCTTT. This sequence encodes CSGRQAWDTEAFF.

Turning to this clone: The sample carries other DNA sequences with the same CDR3. The genes are TRBV18 and TRBJ1-1, with 7 bases that match TRBD1. The CDR3 is made up of 15 amino acids. J was trimmed by 2 bases and V by 2 bases; bases with no gene match: 5. Germline assignment: CDR1 KGHSH and CDR2 LQKENI. In nucleotides, the CDR3 is TGTGCCAGCTCACCATCGACAGGGAGAAACACTGAAGCTTTCTTT. This encodes CASSPSTGRNTEAFF. Variable domain in full (rest from reference TRBV18 and TRBJ1-1): NAGVMQNPRHLVRRRGQEARLRCSPMKGHSHVYWYRQLPEEGLKFMVYLQKENIIDESGMPKERFSAEFPKEGPSILRIQQVVRGDSAAYFCASSPSTGRNTEAFFGQGTRLTVV.

The gene calls are TRBV19 and TRBJ1-4, with D uncertain. The CDR3 is 15 amino acids. Deletions cut 3 bases from V and 8 bases from J, with 16 bases between. Per germline, CDR1 LNHDA and CDR2 SQIVND (reference sequence). Here the CDR3 reads CASSMTHPGFEKLFF. The CDR3, as DNA: TGTGCCAGTAGTATGACCCACCCAGGATTCGAAAAACTGTTTTTT.

The gene calls are TRBV10-3 and TRBJ1-3; D is unresolved. The length of the CDR3 is 15 residues. V was cut by 4 bases and J by 4 bases, with 14 bases left in between. The V gene's germline CDR1 is ENHRY and CDR2 SYGVKD. In nucleotides, the CDR3 is TGTGCCATCAGTGGTTTCCGGGGATCAGGAAACACCATATATTTT. As protein: CAISGFRGSGNTIYF.